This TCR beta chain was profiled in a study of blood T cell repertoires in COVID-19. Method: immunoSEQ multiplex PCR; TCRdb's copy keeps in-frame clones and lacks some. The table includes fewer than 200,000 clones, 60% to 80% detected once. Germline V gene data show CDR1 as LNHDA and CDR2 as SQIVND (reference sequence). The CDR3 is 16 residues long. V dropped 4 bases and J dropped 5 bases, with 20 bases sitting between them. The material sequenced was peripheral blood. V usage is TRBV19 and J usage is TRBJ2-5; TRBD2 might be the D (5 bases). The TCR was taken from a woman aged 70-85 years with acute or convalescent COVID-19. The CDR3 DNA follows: TGTGCCAGTAGTACCCAGAGGGTCGGCGGGTGGGAGACCCAGTACTTC. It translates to CASSTQRVGGWETQYF.